This T cell receptor (beta chain) was sequenced in a study of shared clonotypes between healthy human individuals. Study-wide results and caveats: It was observed that roughly 5.1% of naive CD4 clonotypes were shared across a handful of donors.

This clone was counted a few times. Its antigen is unknown. Generated by immunoSEQ multiplex PCR, the TCRdb table keeps only in-frame clones and is missing some. Here the sample spans about 1.1 million clones, approximately 77% being singletons. Looked up from germline, CDR1 is MGHRA and CDR2 is YSYEKL. The ends were cut back, 4 bases at V and 2 bases at J, with 11 bases in the middle. The CDR3 loop spans 14 amino acids. This TCR was recovered from a man younger than 35 in good health. Some clones in this sample may be carry-over from other donors' samples. The gene calls are TRBV4-1 and TRBJ1-2; tentative D call: TRBD1 (5 bases). Specimen: memory CD4+ T cells from PBMCs. Subset given: CD45RA-negative fraction. CDR3 loop: CASSPGRGNYGYTF. The DNA of the CDR3 is TGCGCCAGCAGCCCAGGACGGGGGAACTATGGCTACACCTTC.